This T cell receptor (beta chain) was profiled in a study of a mutant IDH1 vaccine in newly diagnosed glioma. Assay used: immunoSEQ multiplex PCR; TCRdb lists only in-frame clones, some missing. The sample carries some 23,000 clones, 65% to 85% recorded once. The CDR3 contains 13 residues. Germline lookup yields CDR1 SGHNT and CDR2 YENEEA. The V and J ends lost 5 bases and 0 bases respectively, with 8 bases between them. To note about this clone: What it binds is unknown.

Time point of the sample: week 11, during vaccination. Every single dose of the vaccine, 300 ug of mutant IDH1 20-mer peptide, came with topical imiquimod. The source material was PBMCs, sampled from a glioma patient whose treatment included an IDH1 peptide vaccine. This TCR was recovered from a woman between 18 and 29 years old with glioma. This chain links TRBV11-3 with TRBJ2-7, with D perhaps given as TRBD1 or TRBD2 (5 bases each). The CDR3 here is CASSRDGSYEQYF. CDR3 in DNA: TGTGCCAGCAGCCGGGACGGCTCCTACGAGCAGTACTTC.